This T cell receptor (beta chain) is drawn from a study of CD8 T cells in ankylosing spondylitis. This clonotype has a handful of counts. Its target is not known. Trimming shortened V by 3 bases and J by 0 bases, and 8 bases separated the two germline ends. The CDR3 has 14 residues. TCRdb processed the 5' RACE reads anew with MiXCR; each CDR3 protein has one entry. In the table there are 300,000 to 400,000 distinct CDR3 sequences, under 25% of which are singletons. Findings of the study overall: Prior literature has documented some motif variants in synovial fluid and blood from reactive arthritis. Peripheral blood held disease-linked clones only at relatively low frequency, and these were CD8+. According to the report, clones linked to the disease were significantly enriched in matched synovial fluid samples taken from ankylosing spondylitis patients. Seemingly characteristic of ankylosing spondylitis blood was a TCR beta motif consisting of roughly 8 highly homologous variants.

The V call is TRBV12-3 or TRBV12-4, the J call TRBJ1-1; D unclear. The sequence was collected from a male donor with ankylosing spondylitis. Sequenced sample: blood, either unsorted or a sorted T cell fraction (not recorded which). CDR3 sequence: CASSFGGLNTEAFF. The CDR3 nucleotides are TGTGCCAGCAGTTTCGGTGGCCTGAACACTGAAGCTTTCTTT.